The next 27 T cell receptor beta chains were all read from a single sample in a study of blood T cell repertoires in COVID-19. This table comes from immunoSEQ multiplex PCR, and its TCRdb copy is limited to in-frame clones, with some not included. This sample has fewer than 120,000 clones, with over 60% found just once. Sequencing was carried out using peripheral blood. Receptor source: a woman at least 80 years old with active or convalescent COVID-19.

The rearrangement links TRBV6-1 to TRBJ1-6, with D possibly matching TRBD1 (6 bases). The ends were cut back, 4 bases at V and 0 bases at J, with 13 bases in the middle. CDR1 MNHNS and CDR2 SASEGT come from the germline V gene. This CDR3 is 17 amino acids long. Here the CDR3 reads CASSGGLGSSYNSPLHF. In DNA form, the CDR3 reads TGTGCCAGCAGTGGGGGGCTAGGGAGCTCCTATAATTCACCCCTCCACTTT.

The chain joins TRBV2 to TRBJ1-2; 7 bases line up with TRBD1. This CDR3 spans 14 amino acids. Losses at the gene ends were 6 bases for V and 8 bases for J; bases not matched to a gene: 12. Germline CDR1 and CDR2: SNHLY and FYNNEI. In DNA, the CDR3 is TGTGCCAGCAGCGGAGAGACAGGGCGCAGCGGCTACACCTTC. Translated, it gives CASSGETGRSGYTF.

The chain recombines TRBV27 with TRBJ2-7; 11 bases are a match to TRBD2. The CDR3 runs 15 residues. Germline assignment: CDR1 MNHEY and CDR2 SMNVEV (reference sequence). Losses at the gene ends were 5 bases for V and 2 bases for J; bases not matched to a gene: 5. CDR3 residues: CASSPISGRAYEQYF. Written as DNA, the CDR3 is TGTGCCAGCAGTCCCATTAGCGGGAGGGCCTACGAGCAGTACTTC.

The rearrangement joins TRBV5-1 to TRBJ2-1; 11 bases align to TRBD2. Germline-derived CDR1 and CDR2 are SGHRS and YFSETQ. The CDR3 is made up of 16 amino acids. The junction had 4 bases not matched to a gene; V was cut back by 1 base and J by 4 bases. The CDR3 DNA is TGCGCCAGCAGCTTGACACTAGCGGGAGTTTACAATGAGCAGTTCTTC. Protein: CASSLTLAGVYNEQFF.

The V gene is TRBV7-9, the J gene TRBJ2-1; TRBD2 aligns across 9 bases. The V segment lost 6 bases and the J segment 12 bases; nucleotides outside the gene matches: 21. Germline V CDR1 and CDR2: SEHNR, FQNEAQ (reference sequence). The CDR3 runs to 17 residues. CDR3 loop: CASSSGLGLAGTQAQFF. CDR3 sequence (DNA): TGTGCCAGCAGTTCTGGCCTGGGGCTAGCGGGGACTCAGGCGCAGTTCTTC.

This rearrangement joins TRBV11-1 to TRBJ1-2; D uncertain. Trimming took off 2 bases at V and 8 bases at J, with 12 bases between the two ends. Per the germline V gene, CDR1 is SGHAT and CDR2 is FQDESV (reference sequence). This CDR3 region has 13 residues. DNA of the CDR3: TGTGCCAGCAGCTTAATACCGGAGGTCGGCTACACCTTC. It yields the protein CASSLIPEVGYTF.

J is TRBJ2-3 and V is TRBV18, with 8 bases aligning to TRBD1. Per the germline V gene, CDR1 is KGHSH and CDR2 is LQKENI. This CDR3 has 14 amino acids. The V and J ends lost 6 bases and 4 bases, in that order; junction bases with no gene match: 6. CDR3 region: CASSQQGGADTQYF. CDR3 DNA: TGTGCCAGCTCCCAACAGGGGGGTGCAGATACGCAGTATTTT.

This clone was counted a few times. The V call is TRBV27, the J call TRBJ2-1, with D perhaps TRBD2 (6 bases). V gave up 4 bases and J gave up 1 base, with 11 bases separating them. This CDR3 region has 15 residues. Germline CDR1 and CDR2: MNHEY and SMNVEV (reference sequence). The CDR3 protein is CASSSHGSSYNEQFF. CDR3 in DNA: TGTGCCAGCAGTTCACACGGGAGTTCCTACAATGAGCAGTTCTTC.

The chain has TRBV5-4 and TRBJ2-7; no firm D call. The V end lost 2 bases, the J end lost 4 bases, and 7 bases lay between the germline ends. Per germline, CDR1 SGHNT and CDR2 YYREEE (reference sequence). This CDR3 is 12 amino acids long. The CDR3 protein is CASSFHGYEQYF. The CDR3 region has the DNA TGTGCCAGCAGCTTTCACGGGTACGAGCAGTACTTC. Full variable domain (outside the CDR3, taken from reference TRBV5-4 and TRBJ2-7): ETGVTQSPTHLIKTRGQQVTLRCSSQSGHNTVSWYQQALGQGPQFIFQYYREEENGRGNFPPRFSGLQFPNYSSELNVNALELDDSALYLCASSFHGYEQYFGPGTRLTVT.

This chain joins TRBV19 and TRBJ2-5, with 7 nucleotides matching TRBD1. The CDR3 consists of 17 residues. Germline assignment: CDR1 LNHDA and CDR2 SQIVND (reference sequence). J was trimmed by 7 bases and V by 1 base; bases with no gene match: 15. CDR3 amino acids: CASSIAFDRDDFVTQYF. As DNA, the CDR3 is TGTGCCAGTAGTATAGCCTTCGACAGGGATGATTTTGTGACCCAGTACTTC.

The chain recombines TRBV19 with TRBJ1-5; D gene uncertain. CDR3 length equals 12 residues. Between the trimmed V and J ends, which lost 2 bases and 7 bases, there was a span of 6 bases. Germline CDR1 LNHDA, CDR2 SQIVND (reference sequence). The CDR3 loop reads CASSIREQPQHF. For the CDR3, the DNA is TGTGCCAGTAGTATACGGGAGCAGCCCCAGCATTTT.

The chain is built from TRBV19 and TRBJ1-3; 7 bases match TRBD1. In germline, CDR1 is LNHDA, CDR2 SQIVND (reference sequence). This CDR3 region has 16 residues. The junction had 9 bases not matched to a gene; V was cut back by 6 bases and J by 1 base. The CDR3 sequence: CASRKTGTASGNTIYF. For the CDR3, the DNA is TGTGCCAGTAGAAAAACCGGGACAGCTTCTGGAAACACCATATATTTT.

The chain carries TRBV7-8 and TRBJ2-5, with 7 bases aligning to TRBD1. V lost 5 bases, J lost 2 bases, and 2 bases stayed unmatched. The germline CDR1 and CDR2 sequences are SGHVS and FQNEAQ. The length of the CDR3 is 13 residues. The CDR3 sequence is CASSLGQQETQYF. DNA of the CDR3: TGTGCCAGCAGCCTGGGACAGCAAGAGACCCAGTACTTC.

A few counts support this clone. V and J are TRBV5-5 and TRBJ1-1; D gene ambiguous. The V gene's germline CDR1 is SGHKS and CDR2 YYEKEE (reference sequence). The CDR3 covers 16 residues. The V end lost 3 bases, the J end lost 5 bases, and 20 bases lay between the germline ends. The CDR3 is CASSWNNPRLGTEAFF. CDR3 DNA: TGTGCCAGCAGCTGGAATAACCCCAGGCTGGGTACTGAAGCTTTCTTT.

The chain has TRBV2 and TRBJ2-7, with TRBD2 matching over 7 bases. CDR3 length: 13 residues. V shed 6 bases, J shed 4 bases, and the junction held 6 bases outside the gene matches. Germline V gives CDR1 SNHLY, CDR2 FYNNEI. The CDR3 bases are TGTGCCAGCAGGCGGGGGTCGGGTTACGAGCAGTACTTC. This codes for CASRRGSGYEQYF.

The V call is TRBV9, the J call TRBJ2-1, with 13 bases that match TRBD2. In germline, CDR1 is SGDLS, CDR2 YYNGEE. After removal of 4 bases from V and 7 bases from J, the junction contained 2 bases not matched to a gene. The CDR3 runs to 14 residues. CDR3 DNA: TGTGCCAGCAGCCCGGGACTAGCGGGAAATGAGCAGTTCTTC. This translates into CASSPGLAGNEQFF.

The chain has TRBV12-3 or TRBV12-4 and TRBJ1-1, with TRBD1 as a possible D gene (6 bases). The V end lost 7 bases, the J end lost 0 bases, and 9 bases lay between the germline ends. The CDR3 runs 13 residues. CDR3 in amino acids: CASTGQMNTEAFF. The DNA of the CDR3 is TGTGCCAGCACAGGACAGATGAACACTGAAGCTTTCTTT.

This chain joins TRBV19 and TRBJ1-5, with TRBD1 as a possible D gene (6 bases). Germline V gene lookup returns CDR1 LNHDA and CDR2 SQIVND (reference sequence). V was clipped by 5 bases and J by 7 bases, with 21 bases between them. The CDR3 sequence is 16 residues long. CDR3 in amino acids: CASSSGKVGAKQPQHF. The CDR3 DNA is TGTGCCAGTAGTTCGGGGAAGGTGGGGGCGAAGCAGCCCCAGCATTTT.

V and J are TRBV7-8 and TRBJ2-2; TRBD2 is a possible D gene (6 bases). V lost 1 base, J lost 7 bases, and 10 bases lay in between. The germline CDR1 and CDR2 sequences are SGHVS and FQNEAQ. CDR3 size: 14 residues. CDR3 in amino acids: CASSLVEGGGELFF. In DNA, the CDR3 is TGTGCCAGCAGCTTAGTGGAGGGCGGCGGGGAGCTGTTTTTT.

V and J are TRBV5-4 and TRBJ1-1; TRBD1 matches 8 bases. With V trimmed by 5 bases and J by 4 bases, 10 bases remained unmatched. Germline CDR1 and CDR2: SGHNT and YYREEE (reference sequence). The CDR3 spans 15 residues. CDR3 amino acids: CASSHPTGGGTEAFF. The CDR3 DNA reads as TGTGCCAGCAGTCATCCAACAGGGGGTGGCACTGAAGCTTTCTTT.

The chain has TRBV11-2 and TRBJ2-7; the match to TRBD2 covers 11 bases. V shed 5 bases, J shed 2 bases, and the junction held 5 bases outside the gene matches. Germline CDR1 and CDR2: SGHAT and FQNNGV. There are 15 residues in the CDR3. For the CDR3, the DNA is TGTGCCAGCAGCCTCCTGACTAGCGGGACCTACGAGCAGTACTTC. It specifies CASSLLTSGTYEQYF.

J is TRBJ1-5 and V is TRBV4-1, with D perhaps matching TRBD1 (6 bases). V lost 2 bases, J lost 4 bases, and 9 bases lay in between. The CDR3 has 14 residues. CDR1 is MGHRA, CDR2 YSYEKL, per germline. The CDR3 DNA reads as TGCGCCAGCAGCCAATTAGGGGGAAATCAGCCCCAGCATTTT. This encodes CASSQLGGNQPQHF.

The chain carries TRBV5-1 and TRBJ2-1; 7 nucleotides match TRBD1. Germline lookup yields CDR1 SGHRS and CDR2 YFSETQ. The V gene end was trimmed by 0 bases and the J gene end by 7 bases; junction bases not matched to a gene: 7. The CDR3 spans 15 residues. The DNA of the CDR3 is TGCGCCAGCAGCTTGGGACAGGGTAAGGGAAATGAGCAGTTCTTC. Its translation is CASSLGQGKGNEQFF.

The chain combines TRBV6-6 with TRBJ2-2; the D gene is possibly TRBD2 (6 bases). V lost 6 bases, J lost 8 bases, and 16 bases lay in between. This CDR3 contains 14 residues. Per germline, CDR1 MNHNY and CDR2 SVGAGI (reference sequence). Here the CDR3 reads CASRDNGGSGELFF. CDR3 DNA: TGTGCCAGCAGAGACAATGGGGGGTCGGGGGAGCTGTTTTTT.

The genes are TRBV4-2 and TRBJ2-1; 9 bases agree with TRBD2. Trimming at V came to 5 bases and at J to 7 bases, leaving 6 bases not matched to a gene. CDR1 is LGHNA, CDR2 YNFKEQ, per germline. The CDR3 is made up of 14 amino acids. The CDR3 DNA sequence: TGTGCCAGCAGCTATAGCGGGAGTAGGAATGAGCAGTTCTTC. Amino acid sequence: CASSYSGSRNEQFF.

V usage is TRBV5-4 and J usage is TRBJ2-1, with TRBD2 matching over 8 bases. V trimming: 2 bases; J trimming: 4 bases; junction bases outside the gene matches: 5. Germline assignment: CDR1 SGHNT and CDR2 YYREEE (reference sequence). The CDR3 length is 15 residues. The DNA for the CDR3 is TGTGCCAGCAGCTTCAGTAGCGGGACTTACAATGAGCAGTTCTTC. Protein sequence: CASSFSSGTYNEQFF.

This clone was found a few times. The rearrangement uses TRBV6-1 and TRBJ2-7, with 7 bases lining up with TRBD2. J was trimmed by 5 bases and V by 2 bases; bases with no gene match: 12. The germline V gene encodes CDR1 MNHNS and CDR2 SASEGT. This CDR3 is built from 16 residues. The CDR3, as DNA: TGTGCCAGCAGTGAAAGGAGACACTCGGGAGGAGACGAGCAGTACTTC. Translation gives CASSERRHSGGDEQYF.